The 21 T cell receptor beta chains given below trace back to one sample, sequenced in a study of blood T cells in healthy people across ages. The authors ran a second PCR of roughly 6 to 12 cycles using a sample-barcoded 5' primer and a J-beta primer mix. TCRdb passed the 5' RACE reads through MiXCR, listing each CDR3 protein once. The sample consists of some 1.5 million distinct CDR3 sequences, approximately 42% of them appearing once. Sequencing input: blood. The receptors shown here come from a woman aged 18 to 35 in good health.

The V call is TRBV2, the J call TRBJ1-1, with no clear D. This CDR3 contains 14 residues. The germline CDR1 and CDR2 sequences are SNHLY and FYNNEI. Trimming took off 6 bases at V and 1 base at J, with 12 bases between the two ends. As DNA, the CDR3 is TGTGCCAGCAGCGCAAGACTCTGGAACACTGAAGCTTTCTTT. Translation gives CASSARLWNTEAFF. Full variable domain (missing parts from reference TRBV2 and TRBJ1-1): EPEVTQTPSHQVTQMGQEVILRCVPISNHLYFYWYRQILGQKVEFLVSFYNNEISEKSEIFDDQFSVERPDGSNFTLKIRSTKLEDSAMYFCASSARLWNTEAFFGQGTRLTVV.

The V call is TRBV6-5, the J call TRBJ2-3; D uncertain. CDR3 length equals 13 residues. V was trimmed by 8 bases and J by 5 bases, leaving 14 bases between them. CDR1 and CDR2 from the germline V gene are MNHEY and SVGAGI. Written as DNA, the CDR3 is TGTGCCAGCGGGTGTTCAGCCTTAGATACGCAGTATTTT. Translation gives CASGCSALDTQYF.

This sequence joins TRBV10-3 and TRBJ2-4; possibly TRBD1 for D (5 bases). CDR1 and CDR2 from the germline V gene are ENHRY and SYGVKD. The CDR3 runs 16 residues. Trimming stripped 2 bases from V and 1 base from J, with 12 bases between. The CDR3 DNA reads as TGTGCCATCAGTGAGACAGGAAAGGGGGCCAAAAACATTCAGTACTTC. This sequence encodes CAISETGKGAKNIQYF.

This clonotype was found a few times. The genes are TRBV29-1 and TRBJ1-1, with D unclear. The CDR3 is 12 residues long. Deletions cut 7 bases from V and 3 bases from J, with 12 bases between. Per the germline V gene, CDR1 is SQVTM and CDR2 is ANQGSEA. This chain's CDR3 is CSGVRRDTEAFF. The CDR3 DNA reads as TGCAGCGGGGTCCGTCGGGACACTGAAGCTTTCTTT.

The chain has TRBV20-1 and TRBJ2-2; unclear D gene. CDR3 length: 13 residues. The V end lost 2 bases, the J end lost 2 bases, and 6 bases lay between the germline ends. Germline V gene lookup returns CDR1 DFQATT and CDR2 SNEGSKA (reference sequence). CDR3 region: CSARQVNTGELFF. CDR3 nucleotides: TGCAGTGCTAGACAGGTTAACACCGGGGAGCTGTTTTTT.

The CDR3, as DNA: TGCAGCGAGAGTCATGGGGGGTACGAGCAGTACTTC. Protein: CSESHGGYEQYF. The rearrangement uses TRBV29-1 and TRBJ2-7; TRBD2 might be the D (6 bases). V was cut by 7 bases and J by 4 bases, with 14 bases left in between. This CDR3 has 12 amino acids. The V gene's germline CDR1 is SQVTM and CDR2 ANQGSEA.

To note about this clonotype: No DNA is shown, since the ends of the CDR3 on it are uncertain; the CDR3 is the one TCRdb lists. This sequence joins TRBV12-5 and TRBJ2-1; TRBD2 is the table's D call, not checked against the DNA. Germline lookup yields CDR1 LGHNT and CDR2 FRNRAP. The CDR3 sequence runs 17 residues, both termini included. This CDR3 is CASGLGTGGGAYNEQFF.

The chain uses TRBV20-1 and TRBJ2-5; D may be TRBD2 (5 bases). Gene TRBJ2-7 matches the end of the DNA better, so the J call may be wrong. The CDR3 contains 13 residues. Germline values: CDR1 DFQATT, CDR2 SNEGSKA (reference sequence). The chain's CDR3 is CSATQRVLDEQYF. As DNA, the CDR3 is TGCAGTGCTACCCAGAGGGTTTTGGACGAGCAGTACTTC.

This clonotype occurred a few times. The rearrangement links TRBV7-3 to TRBJ1-1; D not resolved. CDR3 length equals 15 residues. V lost 2 bases, J lost 0 bases, and 10 bases lay in between. Germline V lookup: CDR1 SGHTA, CDR2 FQGTGA. CDR3 bases: TGTGCCAGCAGCTTACATAATAGCATGAACACTGAAGCTTTCTTT. Translating gives CASSLHNSMNTEAFF.

There are a few counts of this clonotype. V gene TRBV12-3 or TRBV12-4 combines with J gene TRBJ1-1; D might be TRBD1 (6 bases). Trimming pared 5 bases from V and 6 bases from J, leaving 10 bases between. The CDR3 has 12 residues. CDR3 bases: TGTGCCAGCAGTCGCAGGGGATCTGAAGCTTTCTTT. Translation: CASSRRGSEAFF.

Of note for this clonotype: A much bigger clone sits one base away, suggesting this may be a read error. J is TRBJ1-5 and V is TRBV20-1; D call uncertain. Looked up from germline, CDR1 is DFQATT and CDR2 is SNEGSKA (reference sequence). V was pared by 3 bases and J by 0 bases, with 6 bases between. This CDR3 region has 13 residues. CDR3 protein: CSARDFSNQPQHF. Written as DNA, the CDR3 is TGCAGTGCTAGGGACTTTAGCAATCAGCCCCAGCATTTT.

This chain uses TRBV5-6 with TRBJ2-3; TRBD2 matches 8 bases. Germline V gene data show CDR1 as SGHDT and CDR2 as YYEEEE. This CDR3 spans 13 amino acids. J gave up 5 bases and V 4 bases, and 3 bases lay outside the gene matches. For the CDR3, the DNA is TGTGCCAGCAGCATGGGACTAGGAGATACGCAGTATTTT. Translated: CASSMGLGDTQYF.

The rearrangement joins TRBV15 to TRBJ2-7, with D perhaps matching TRBD1 (5 bases). Trimming took 3 bases from V and 0 from J, leaving 15 bases between them. Germline assignment: CDR1 LNHNV and CDR2 YYDKDF (reference sequence). The CDR3 spans 16 residues. DNA of the CDR3: TGTGCCACCAGCAGTCACGGACATGACAGCTCCTACGAGCAGTACTTC. Translation gives CATSSHGHDSSYEQYF.

The rearrangement links TRBV28 to TRBJ2-5; D remains ambiguous. Germline-derived CDR1 and CDR2 are MDHEN and SYDVKM. CDR3 length: 14 amino acids. V was clipped by 6 bases and J by 4 bases, with 15 bases between them. The CDR3 DNA reads TGTGCCAGCAGATACCCAGGCCGCGGAGAGACCCAGTACTTC. Encoded protein: CASRYPGRGETQYF.

This clonotype has more than one count but fewer than ten. The genes are TRBV4-1 and TRBJ2-1, with D maybe TRBD2 (5 bases). Trimming removed 4 bases at V and 9 bases at J, with 13 bases between. CDR3 length equals 13 residues. CDR1 is MGHRA and CDR2 is YSYEKL in the germline V gene. CDR3 DNA sequence: TGCGCCAGCAGCCCACCCGAGGGTGGTGAGCAGTTCTTC. Its translation: CASSPPEGGEQFF.

The V gene is TRBV20-1, the J gene TRBJ1-1; the D is unclear. Germline V gives CDR1 DFQATT, CDR2 SNEGSKA (reference sequence). The CDR3 loop spans 14 amino acids. V lost 4 bases and J lost 1, with 13 bases in between. The CDR3 nucleotides are TGCAGTGCTATAGAAGGAAGTTGGAACACTGAAGCTTTCTTT. Its protein is CSAIEGSWNTEAFF.

This clonotype turned up a few times. The chain carries TRBV12-3 or TRBV12-4 and TRBJ2-3, with D unclear. V lost 6 bases and J lost 1, with 11 bases in between. This CDR3 spans 14 amino acids. The CDR3 bases are TGTGCCAGCAGCCGTAAGGCGGGCACAGATACGCAGTATTTT. Protein sequence: CASSRKAGTDTQYF.

This clonotype was observed many times. The V gene is TRBV12-3 or TRBV12-4, the J gene TRBJ1-2; D is ambiguous. This CDR3 comprises 12 residues. The V and J ends lost 2 bases and 4 bases respectively, with 5 bases between them. CDR3 sequence reads: CASSLKSYGYTF. The DNA of the CDR3 is TGTGCCAGCAGTTTAAAATCCTATGGCTACACCTTC.

The J gene is TRBJ2-3, the V gene TRBV20-1, with 7 bases lining up with TRBD1. V dropped 4 bases and J dropped 3; count of bases not matched to a gene: 7. Germline values: CDR1 DFQATT, CDR2 SNEGSKA (reference sequence). The CDR3 is 14 amino acids. CDR3 loop: CSATQTRGTDTQYF. CDR3 nucleotide sequence: TGCAGTGCTACTCAGACCAGGGGGACAGATACGCAGTATTTT.

This clonotype occurred a few times. V usage is TRBV28 and J usage is TRBJ2-5, with 9 nucleotides matching TRBD1. The J call is in doubt because the DNA end fits TRBJ2-7 better. The CDR3 length is 15 residues. Germline lookup yields CDR1 MDHEN and CDR2 SYDVKM. CDR3 sequence (DNA): TGTGCCAGCAGCAGTACCGGGACAGGGATCGGCGAGCAGTACTTC. Translation gives CASSSTGTGIGEQYF.

The rearrangement joins TRBV20-1 to TRBJ2-1, with TRBD2 matching 14 bases. The CDR3 consists of 19 residues. The ends lost 0 bases at V and 8 bases at J; junction bases unmatched: 15. Germline V gene data show CDR1 as DFQATT and CDR2 as SNEGSKA (reference sequence). The CDR3 spells CSARDPSPSGTSGGYEQFF. The CDR3 DNA reads as TGCAGTGCTAGAGATCCGTCTCCTTCCGGGACTAGCGGGGGTTATGAGCAGTTCTTC.